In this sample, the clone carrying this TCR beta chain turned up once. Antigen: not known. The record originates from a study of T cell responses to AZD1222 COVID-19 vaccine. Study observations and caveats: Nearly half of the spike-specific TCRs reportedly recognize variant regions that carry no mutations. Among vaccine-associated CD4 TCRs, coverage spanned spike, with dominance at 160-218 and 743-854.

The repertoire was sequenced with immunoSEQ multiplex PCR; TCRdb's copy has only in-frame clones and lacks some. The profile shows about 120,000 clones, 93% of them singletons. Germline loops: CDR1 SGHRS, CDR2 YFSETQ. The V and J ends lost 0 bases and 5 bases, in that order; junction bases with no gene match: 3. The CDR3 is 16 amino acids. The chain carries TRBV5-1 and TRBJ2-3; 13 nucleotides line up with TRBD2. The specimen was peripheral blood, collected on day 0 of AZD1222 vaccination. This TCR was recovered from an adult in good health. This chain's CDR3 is CASSLGTSGSGDTQYF. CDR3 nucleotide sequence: TGCGCCAGCAGCTTGGGGACTAGCGGGAGCGGAGATACGCAGTATTTT.